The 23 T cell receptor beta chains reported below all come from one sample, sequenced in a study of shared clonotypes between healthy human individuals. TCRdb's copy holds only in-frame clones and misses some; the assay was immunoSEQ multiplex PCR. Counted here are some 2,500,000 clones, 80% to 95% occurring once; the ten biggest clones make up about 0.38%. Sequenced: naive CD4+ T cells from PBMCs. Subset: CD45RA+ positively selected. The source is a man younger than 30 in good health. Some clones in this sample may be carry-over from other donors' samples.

Here the CDR3 reads CASSLLRVGAGGADTQYF. DNA for the CDR3: TGTGCCAGCAGCTTACTACGAGTCGGGGCAGGGGGCGCGGATACGCAGTATTTT. The chain couples TRBV11-2 to TRBJ2-3, with TRBD1 identical over 8 bases. Germline V CDR1 and CDR2: SGHAT, FQNNGV. V lost 2 bases and J lost 6; bases outside the gene matches: 16. This CDR3 comprises 18 residues.

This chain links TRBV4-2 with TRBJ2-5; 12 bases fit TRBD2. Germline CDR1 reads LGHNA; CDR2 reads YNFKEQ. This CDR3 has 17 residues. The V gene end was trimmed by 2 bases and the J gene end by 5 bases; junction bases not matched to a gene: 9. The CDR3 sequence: CASSQTPTSGSSETQYF. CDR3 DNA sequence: TGTGCCAGCAGCCAAACACCGACTAGCGGGAGTTCCGAGACCCAGTACTTC.

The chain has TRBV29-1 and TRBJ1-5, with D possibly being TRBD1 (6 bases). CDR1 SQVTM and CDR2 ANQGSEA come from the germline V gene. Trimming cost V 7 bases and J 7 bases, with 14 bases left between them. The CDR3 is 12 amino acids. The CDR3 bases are TGCAGCGACCCGGGGGCAGGACAGCCCCAGCATTTT. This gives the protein CSDPGAGQPQHF.

The CDR3 is CASSLTGQGLNTQYF. The CDR3 DNA is TGCGCCAGCAGCTTAACGGGACAGGGGCTAAATACGCAGTATTTT. This chain connects TRBV5-1 to TRBJ2-3; 10 bases map to TRBD1. V was clipped by 2 bases and J by 7 bases; unmatched bases: 7. The CDR3 consists of 15 residues. Germline V gene sequence: CDR1 SGHRS, CDR2 YFSETQ.

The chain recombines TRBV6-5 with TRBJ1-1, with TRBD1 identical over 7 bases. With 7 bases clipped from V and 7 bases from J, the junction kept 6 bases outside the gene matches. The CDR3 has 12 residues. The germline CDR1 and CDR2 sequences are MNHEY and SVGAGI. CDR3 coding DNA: TGTGCCAGCACACAGGGGAGGGGTGAAGCTTTCTTT. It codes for CASTQGRGEAFF.

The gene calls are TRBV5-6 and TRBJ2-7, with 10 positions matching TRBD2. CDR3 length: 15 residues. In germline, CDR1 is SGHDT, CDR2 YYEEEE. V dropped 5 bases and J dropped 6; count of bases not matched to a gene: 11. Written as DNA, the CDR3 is TGTGCCAGCAGTTGGGGGCTAGCGGGAGTGTCCGAGCAGTACTTC. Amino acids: CASSWGLAGVSEQYF.

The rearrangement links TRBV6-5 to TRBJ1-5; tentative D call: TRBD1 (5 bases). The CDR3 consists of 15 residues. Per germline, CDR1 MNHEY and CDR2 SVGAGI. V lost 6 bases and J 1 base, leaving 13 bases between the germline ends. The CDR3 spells CASRPQEFSNQPQHF. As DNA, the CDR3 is TGTGCCAGCAGACCACAGGAATTCAGCAATCAGCCCCAGCATTTT.

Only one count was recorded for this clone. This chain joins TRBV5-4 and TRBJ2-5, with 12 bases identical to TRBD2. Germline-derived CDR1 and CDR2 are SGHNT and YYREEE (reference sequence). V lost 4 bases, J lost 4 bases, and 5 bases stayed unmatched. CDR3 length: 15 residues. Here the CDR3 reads CASSLGLAGTETQYF. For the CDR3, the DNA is TGTGCCAGCAGCCTCGGACTAGCGGGAACAGAGACCCAGTACTTC.

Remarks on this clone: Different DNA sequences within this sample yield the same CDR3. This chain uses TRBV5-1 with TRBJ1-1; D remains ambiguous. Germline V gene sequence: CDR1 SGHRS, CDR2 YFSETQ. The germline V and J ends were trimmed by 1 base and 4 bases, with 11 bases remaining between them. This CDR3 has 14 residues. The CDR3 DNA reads TGCGCCAGCAGCTTGAGATCTGAAGGCACTGAAGCTTTCTTT. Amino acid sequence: CASSLRSEGTEAFF.

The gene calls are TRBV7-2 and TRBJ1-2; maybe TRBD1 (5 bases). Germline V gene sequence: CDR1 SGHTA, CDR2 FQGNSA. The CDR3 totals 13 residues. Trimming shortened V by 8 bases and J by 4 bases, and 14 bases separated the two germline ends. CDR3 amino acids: CASSRGTSYGYTF. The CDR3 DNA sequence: TGTGCCAGCTCCCGGGGGACCAGCTATGGCTACACCTTC.

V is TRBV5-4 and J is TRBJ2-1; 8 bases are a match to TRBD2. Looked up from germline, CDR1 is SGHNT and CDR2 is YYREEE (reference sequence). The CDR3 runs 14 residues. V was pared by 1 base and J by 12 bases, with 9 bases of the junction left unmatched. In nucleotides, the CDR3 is TGTGCCAGCAGCTTGACGGTACCCGGGACTAGGCAGTTCTTC. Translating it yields CASSLTVPGTRQFF.

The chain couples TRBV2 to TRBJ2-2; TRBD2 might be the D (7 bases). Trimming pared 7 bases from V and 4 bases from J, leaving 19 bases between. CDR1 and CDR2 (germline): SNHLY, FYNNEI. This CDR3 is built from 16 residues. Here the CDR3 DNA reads TGTGCCAGCAATCCAAGGGGGGGTGCGGCCACCGGGGAGCTGTTTTTT. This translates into CASNPRGGAATGELFF.

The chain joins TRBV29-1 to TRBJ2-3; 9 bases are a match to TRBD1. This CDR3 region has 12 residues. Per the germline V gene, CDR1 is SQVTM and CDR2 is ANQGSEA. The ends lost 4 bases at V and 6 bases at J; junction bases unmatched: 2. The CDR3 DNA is TGCAGCGTTGGCGGGACAGGGGATACGCAGTATTTT. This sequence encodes CSVGGTGDTQYF.

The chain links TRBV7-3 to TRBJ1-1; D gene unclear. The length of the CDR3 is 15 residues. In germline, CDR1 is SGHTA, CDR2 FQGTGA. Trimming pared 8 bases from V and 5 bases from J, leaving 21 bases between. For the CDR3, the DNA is TGTGCCAGCGTAAACATGGGGTTTCGGGGTACTGAAGCTTTCTTT. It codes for CASVNMGFRGTEAFF.

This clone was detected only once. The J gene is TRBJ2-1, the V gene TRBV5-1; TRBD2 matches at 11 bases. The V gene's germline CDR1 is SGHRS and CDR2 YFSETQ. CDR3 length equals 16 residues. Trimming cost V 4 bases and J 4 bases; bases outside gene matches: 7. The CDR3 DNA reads TGCGCCAGCAGCCCCCCACTAGCGGGAGCTTACAATGAGCAGTTCTTC. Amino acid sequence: CASSPPLAGAYNEQFF.

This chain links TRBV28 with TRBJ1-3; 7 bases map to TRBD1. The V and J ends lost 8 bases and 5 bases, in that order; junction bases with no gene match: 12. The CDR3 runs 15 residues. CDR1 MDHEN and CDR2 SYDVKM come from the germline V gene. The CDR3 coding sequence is TGTGCCAGCGGGGATTCAGGGGGTTTGAGAAACACCATATATTTT. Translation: CASGDSGGLRNTIYF.

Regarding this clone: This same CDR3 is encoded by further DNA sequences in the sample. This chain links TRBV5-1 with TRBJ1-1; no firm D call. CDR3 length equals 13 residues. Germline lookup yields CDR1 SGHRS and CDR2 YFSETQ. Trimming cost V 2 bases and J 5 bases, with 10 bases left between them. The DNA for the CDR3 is TGCGCCAGCAGCTTAAACGGCGGAACTGAAGCTTTCTTT. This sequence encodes CASSLNGGTEAFF.

CDR3 sequence: CASSLAITVTFGEQYF. CDR3 DNA sequence: TGTGCCAGCAGCTTGGCCATAACTGTCACCTTCGGCGAGCAGTACTTC. V usage is TRBV5-5 and J usage is TRBJ2-7, with unresolved D. The CDR3 is 16 amino acids. The germline CDR1 and CDR2 sequences are SGHKS and YYEKEE (reference sequence). V lost 0 bases, J lost 6 bases, and 19 bases lay in between.

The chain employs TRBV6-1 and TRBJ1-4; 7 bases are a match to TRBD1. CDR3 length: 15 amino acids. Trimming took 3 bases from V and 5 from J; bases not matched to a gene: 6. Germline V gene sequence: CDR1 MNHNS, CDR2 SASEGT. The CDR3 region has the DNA TGTGCCAGCAGTGAGCCGGGACAGCAGAATGAAAAACTGTTTTTT. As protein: CASSEPGQQNEKLFF.

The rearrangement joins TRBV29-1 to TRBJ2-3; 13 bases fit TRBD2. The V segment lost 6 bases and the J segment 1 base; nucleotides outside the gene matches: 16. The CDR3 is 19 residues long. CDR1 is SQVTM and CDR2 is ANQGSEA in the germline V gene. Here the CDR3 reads CSVPPLTSGRARGTDTQYF. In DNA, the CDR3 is TGCAGCGTGCCCCCCCTAACTAGCGGGAGGGCCAGGGGCACAGATACGCAGTATTTT.

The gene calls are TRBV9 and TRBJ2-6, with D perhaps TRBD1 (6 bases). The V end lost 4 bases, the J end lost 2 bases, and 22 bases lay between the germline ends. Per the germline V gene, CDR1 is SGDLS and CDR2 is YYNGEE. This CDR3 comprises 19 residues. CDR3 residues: CASSRDSTGNPAGANVLTF. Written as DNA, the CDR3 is TGTGCCAGCAGCCGGGATTCTACAGGGAACCCTGCTGGGGCCAACGTCCTGACTTTC.

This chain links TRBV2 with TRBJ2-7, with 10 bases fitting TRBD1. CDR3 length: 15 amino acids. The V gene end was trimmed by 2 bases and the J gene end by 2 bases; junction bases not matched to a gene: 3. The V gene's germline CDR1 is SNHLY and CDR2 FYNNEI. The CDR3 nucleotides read TGTGCCAGCAGTGAAAGACAGGGGGCCCCCTACGAGCAGTACTTC. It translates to CASSERQGAPYEQYF.

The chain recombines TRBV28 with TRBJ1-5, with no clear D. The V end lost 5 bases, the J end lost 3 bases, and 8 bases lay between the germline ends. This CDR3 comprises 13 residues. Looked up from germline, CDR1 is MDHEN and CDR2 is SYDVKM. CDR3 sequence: CASSVLSNQPQHF. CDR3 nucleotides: TGTGCCAGCAGTGTGCTGTCCAATCAGCCCCAGCATTTT.